What follows are 30 T cell receptor beta chains derived from one specimen sequenced in a study of CD8 T cells in Susac syndrome. Reverse transcription used roughly 0.5 to 1 ug RNA and random hexamers. Each CDR3 protein gets one entry after TCRdb re-called the immunoSEQ multiplex PCR reads with MiXCR. The data show more than 90,000 distinct CDR3 sequences, with approximately 93% seen just once and roughly 0.088% held by the top ten. Sequencing was carried out using CD4+ T cells from PBMCs. These receptors all come from a human donor with multiple sclerosis.

The chain employs TRBV6-5 and TRBJ2-3; 10 positions agree with TRBD2. The CDR3 is 14 residues long. Germline CDR1 MNHEY, CDR2 SVGAGI. J was trimmed by 1 base and V by 9 bases; bases with no gene match: 4. CDR3 bases: TGTGCCAGTAGAGCGGGGGGGCGCACAGATACGCAGTATTTT. This encodes CASRAGGRTDTQYF.

The rearrangement links TRBV5-1 to TRBJ1-1, with unresolved D. The V gene lost 1 base and the J gene lost 3 bases, with 7 bases spanning the gap. Germline loops: CDR1 SGHRS, CDR2 YFSETQ. The length of the CDR3 is 13 residues. As DNA, the CDR3 is TGCGCCAGCAGCTTGATGGGGTACACTGAAGCTTTCTTT. This sequence encodes CASSLMGYTEAFF.

This rearrangement joins TRBV5-6 to TRBJ1-2; unclear D gene. CDR1 and CDR2 from the germline V gene are SGHDT and YYEEEE. Between the trimmed V and J ends, which lost 1 base and 4 bases, there was a span of 14 bases. There are 15 residues in the CDR3. The CDR3 DNA reads TGTGCCAGCAGCTTGTCCGGAGTGGGGTTCTATGGCTACACCTTC. Its protein is CASSLSGVGFYGYTF.

Only one count was recorded for this clonotype. The chain carries TRBV12-3 or TRBV12-4 and TRBJ1-2; no clear D. The length of the CDR3 is 12 residues. The V and J ends lost 6 bases and 11 bases respectively, with 16 bases between them. The CDR3 sequence: CASSRAITEYTF. The CDR3 nucleotides read TGTGCCAGCAGCCGGGCCATAACAGAGTACACCTTC.

This clonotype has only one observation. The chain recombines TRBV20-1 with TRBJ1-1; the match to TRBD1 covers 7 bases. This CDR3 region has 13 residues. Germline V gene data show CDR1 as DFQATT and CDR2 as SNEGSKA (reference sequence). V trimming: 6 bases; J trimming: 0 bases; junction bases outside the gene matches: 4. CDR3 nucleotide sequence: TGCAGTGCCCCGGGACAGATGAACACTGAAGCTTTCTTT. Residues: CSAPGQMNTEAFF.

V usage is TRBV3-1 and J usage is TRBJ1-1; a possible D gene is TRBD1 (5 bases). This CDR3 has 13 amino acids. Germline V lookup: CDR1 LGHDT, CDR2 YNNKEL (reference sequence). The V and J ends lost 6 bases and 3 bases respectively, with 11 bases between them. The CDR3 loop is CASRRGGYTEAFF. CDR3 nucleotides: TGTGCCAGCAGGCGGGGGGGGTACACTGAAGCTTTCTTT.

CDR3 nucleotides: TGTGCCAGCAGCTCGGGGTTTCGCAGAGCAGGAGAGACCCAGTACTTC. Protein sequence: CASSSGFRRAGETQYF. The rearrangement joins TRBV7-2 to TRBJ2-5; tentative D call: TRBD2 (5 bases). V gave up 4 bases and J gave up 4 bases, with 19 bases separating them. CDR1 SGHTA and CDR2 FQGNSA come from the germline V gene. This CDR3 is built from 16 residues.

This chain links TRBV19 with TRBJ1-2; 10 nucleotides align to TRBD1. Germline CDR1 and CDR2: LNHDA and SQIVND (reference sequence). Unmatched junction bases numbered 7, after V lost 7 bases and J lost 5 bases. The CDR3 runs to 14 residues. The chain's CDR3 is CASTSGTGDYGYTF. Here the CDR3 DNA reads TGTGCCAGTACCTCAGGGACAGGGGATTATGGCTACACCTTC. Full variable domain (rest looked up from reference TRBV19 and TRBJ1-2): DGGITQSPKYLFRKEGQNVTLSCEQNLNHDAMYWYRQDPGQGLRLIYYSQIVNDFQKGDIAEGYSVSREKKESFPLTVTSAQKNPTAFYLCASTSGTGDYGYTFGSGTRLTVV.

This clonotype was recorded only once. The CDR3 DNA is TGCAGTGCTCGTGATCCGACTAGCGGGGGGGAAAGCACAGATACGCAGTATTTT. Translated, it gives CSARDPTSGGESTDTQYF. The chain is built from TRBV20-1 and TRBJ2-3, with 14 bases identical to TRBD2. The V and J ends lost 5 bases and 0 bases, in that order; junction bases with no gene match: 10. The CDR3 extends over 18 amino acids. The germline gives CDR1 DFQATT, CDR2 SNEGSKA (reference sequence).

The chain joins TRBV7-2 to TRBJ1-2; 7 bases map to TRBD1. Germline assignment: CDR1 SGHTA and CDR2 FQGNSA. Trimming removed 1 base from V and 4 bases from J; junction bases left unmatched: 6. The CDR3 is 15 amino acids. CDR3 sequence (DNA): TGTGCCAGCAGCTTAGGACAGGGCACCATCTATGGCTACACCTTC. It encodes CASSLGQGTIYGYTF.

The chain recombines TRBV20-1 with TRBJ1-1; the D gene is possibly TRBD1 (6 bases). Per germline, CDR1 DFQATT and CDR2 SNEGSKA (reference sequence). Trimming took 8 bases from V and 3 from J, leaving 13 bases between them. CDR3 length: 12 residues. In DNA form, the CDR3 reads TGCAGTTGCCGGGACATATACACTGAAGCTTTCTTT. This sequence encodes CSCRDIYTEAFF.

The V call is TRBV30, the J call TRBJ1-1; the D gene is possibly TRBD1 (6 bases). Germline loops: CDR1 GTSNPN, CDR2 SVGIG (reference sequence). The germline V and J ends were trimmed by 5 bases and 1 base, with 11 bases remaining between them. CDR3 length: 13 amino acids. CDR3 nucleotides: TGTGCCTGGGAAAGGGGGGAGAACACTGAAGCTTTCTTT. As protein: CAWERGENTEAFF.

This chain connects TRBV7-2 to TRBJ2-3, with D perhaps matching TRBD1 or TRBD2 (5 bases each). Trimming removed 10 bases from V and 6 bases from J, with 11 bases in between. Germline CDR1 and CDR2: SGHTA and FQGNSA. CDR3 length: 11 amino acids. The CDR3 reads CATPWGDTQYF. The CDR3 DNA sequence: TGTGCCACCCCCTGGGGGGATACGCAGTATTTT.

This clonotype has just one count. This rearrangement joins TRBV5-4 to TRBJ2-1; TRBD1 agrees at 11 bases. Germline V gene data show CDR1 as SGHNT and CDR2 as YYREEE (reference sequence). V shed 2 bases, J shed 12 bases, and the junction held 16 bases outside the gene matches. The CDR3 contains 17 residues. CDR3 nucleotides: TGTGCCAGCAGCTTCATTCTTGGGGACAGGGGGAGTAGGCCGCAGTTCTTC. Protein sequence: CASSFILGDRGSRPQFF.

The gene calls are TRBV20-1 and TRBJ2-5; 7 bases map to TRBD2. This CDR3 contains 13 residues. Germline values: CDR1 DFQATT, CDR2 SNEGSKA (reference sequence). After removal of 6 bases from V and 5 bases from J, the junction contained 9 bases not matched to a gene. The CDR3: CSAQRGLGETQYF. In nucleotides, the CDR3 is TGCAGTGCCCAGCGGGGTCTTGGGGAGACCCAGTACTTC.

This clonotype was detected only once. J is TRBJ1-4 and V is TRBV5-4; D unclear. CDR3 length equals 12 residues. Germline-derived CDR1 and CDR2 are SGHNT and YYREEE (reference sequence). Trimming took off 4 bases at V and 6 bases at J, with 7 bases between the two ends. The CDR3 protein is CASSPGDEKLFF. The CDR3 DNA follows: TGTGCCAGCAGCCCGGGCGATGAAAAACTGTTTTTT.

The chain carries TRBV7-3 and TRBJ2-7; a possible D gene is TRBD1 (6 bases). Germline V gene lookup returns CDR1 SGHTA and CDR2 FQGTGA. Trimming removed 0 bases at V and 2 bases at J, with 8 bases between. CDR3 length: 14 residues. The CDR3 DNA reads TGTGCCAGCAGCTTAACGGACAGAGCCTACGAGCAGTACTTC. Translating gives CASSLTDRAYEQYF.

This chain uses TRBV20-1 with TRBJ1-3; D might be TRBD1 (6 bases). Germline assignment: CDR1 DFQATT and CDR2 SNEGSKA (reference sequence). Trimming pared 5 bases from V and 2 bases from J, leaving 7 bases between. CDR3 size: 12 residues. DNA for the CDR3: TGCAGTGCTGAGGGGGCTGGAAACACCATATATTTT. Its protein product is CSAEGAGNTIYF.

V is TRBV2 and J is TRBJ1-2; D uncertain. Per germline, CDR1 SNHLY and CDR2 FYNNEI. The CDR3 has 13 residues. V shed 5 bases and J shed 4 bases, with 11 bases lying between them. The CDR3 DNA reads as TGTGCCAGCAGTCTTCGCCTGATCTATGGCTACACCTTC. Protein product: CASSLRLIYGYTF.

The chain couples TRBV15 to TRBJ2-7; D is tentatively TRBD1 or TRBD2 (5 bases each). Trimming shortened V by 3 bases and J by 3 bases, and 21 bases separated the two germline ends. The CDR3 length is 17 residues. CDR1 is LNHNV, CDR2 YYDKDF, per germline (reference sequence). This CDR3 reads CATSSPGDPNSVYEQYF. CDR3 in DNA: TGTGCCACCAGCAGCCCCGGGGACCCCAACTCCGTCTACGAGCAGTACTTC.

This clonotype was counted once. V and J are TRBV6-6 and TRBJ2-7; 9 positions agree with TRBD1. Trimming took 4 bases from V and 4 from J; bases not matched to a gene: 8. The V gene's germline CDR1 is MNHNY and CDR2 SVGAGI (reference sequence). The CDR3 length is 15 residues. The CDR3 protein is CASSSLDRGTYEQYF. The DNA for the CDR3 is TGTGCCAGCAGTTCCCTGGACAGGGGAACTTACGAGCAGTACTTC.

The chain is built from TRBV5-1 and TRBJ1-3, with D possibly matching TRBD1 (5 bases). CDR1 and CDR2 (germline): SGHRS, YFSETQ. V lost 2 bases and J 2 bases, leaving 11 bases between the germline ends. The CDR3 has 15 amino acids. CDR3 in DNA: TGCGCCAGCAGCTTAGCGACAGTTACTGGAAACACCATATATTTT. It yields the protein CASSLATVTGNTIYF. Variable domain in full (rest from reference TRBV5-1 and TRBJ1-3): KAGVTQTPRYLIKTRGQQVTLSCSPISGHRSVSWYQQTPGQGLQFLFEYFSETQRNKGNFPGRFSGRQFSNSRSEMNVSTLELGDSALYLCASSLATVTGNTIYFGEGSWLTVV.

The CDR3 bases are TGTGCCAGCAGCTTAGCTGAGGCAGGGCGAGGTGGCTACACCTTC. This translates into CASSLAEAGRGGYTF. This rearrangement joins TRBV7-2 to TRBJ1-2; D is perhaps TRBD1 (5 bases). Germline CDR1 is SGHTA and CDR2 is FQGNSA. The length of the CDR3 is 15 residues. The V gene lost 0 bases and the J gene lost 7 bases, with 15 bases spanning the gap.

The chain combines TRBV7-2 with TRBJ2-7; D remains ambiguous. With 4 bases removed from V and 2 bases from J, the gap between germline ends came to 12 bases. Germline V CDR1 and CDR2: SGHTA, FQGNSA. The CDR3 spans 14 residues. The CDR3 DNA reads TGTGCCAGCAGCTCTCGGCTCCCTCCCTACGAGCAGTACTTC. This codes for CASSSRLPPYEQYF.

The chain carries TRBV18 and TRBJ2-3, with TRBD2 matching 9 bases. Germline V gene sequence: CDR1 KGHSH, CDR2 LQKENI. V lost 3 bases to trimming and J lost 8 bases; unmatched junction nucleotides: 3. This CDR3 is built from 13 residues. CDR3 amino acids: CASSPTSGFTQYF. The CDR3 nucleotides are TGTGCCAGCTCACCGACTAGCGGTTTTACGCAGTATTTT.

The chain links TRBV3-1 to TRBJ1-1; possible D gene TRBD1, 6 bases. Per germline, CDR1 LGHDT and CDR2 YNNKEL (reference sequence). Trimming removed 3 bases from V and 8 bases from J, with 10 bases in between. The CDR3 spans 12 residues. CDR3 sequence: CASSQAGTEAFF. The CDR3 bases are TGTGCCAGCAGCCAGGCCGGGACAGAAGCTTTCTTT.

This chain uses TRBV9 with TRBJ1-1; 10 nucleotides agree with TRBD1. The V gene's germline CDR1 is SGDLS and CDR2 YYNGEE. CDR3 length equals 15 residues. The V gene end was trimmed by 7 bases and the J gene end by 5 bases; junction bases not matched to a gene: 11. CDR3 residues: CASAEGGQGRTEAFF. In DNA, the CDR3 is TGTGCCAGCGCAGAGGGGGGACAGGGGAGGACTGAAGCTTTCTTT. Full variable domain (rest looked up from reference TRBV9 and TRBJ1-1): DSGVTQTPKHLITATGQRVTLRCSPRSGDLSVYWYQQSLDQGLQFLIQYYNGEERAKGNILERFSAQQFPDLHSELNLSSLELGDSALYFCASAEGGQGRTEAFFGQGTRLTVV.

This chain links TRBV4-1 with TRBJ1-2; the D is unclear. The germline V gene has CDR1 MGHRA and CDR2 YSYEKL. V lost 3 bases to trimming and J lost 0 bases, with 8 bases between them. The CDR3 is made up of 14 amino acids. The CDR3 is CASSQPGSNYGYTF. CDR3 nucleotide sequence: TGCGCCAGCAGCCAGCCGGGGTCTAACTATGGCTACACCTTC.

The CDR3 spells CAWIGQPNTEAFF. Written as DNA, the CDR3 is TGTGCCTGGATTGGCCAGCCGAACACTGAAGCTTTCTTT. The gene calls are TRBV30 and TRBJ1-1; D not resolved. Per germline, CDR1 GTSNPN and CDR2 SVGIG (reference sequence). The V end was cut by 4 bases, the J end by 1 base, with 10 bases between. The CDR3 is 13 amino acids.

This clonotype was picked up one time. This sequence joins TRBV12-3 or TRBV12-4 and TRBJ2-7; D may be TRBD2 (5 bases). With 8 bases removed from V and 2 bases from J, the gap between germline ends came to 7 bases. The CDR3 contains 11 residues. CDR3 amino acids: CASRRTYEQYF. As DNA, the CDR3 is TGTGCCAGCCGGAGGACCTACGAGCAGTACTTC.